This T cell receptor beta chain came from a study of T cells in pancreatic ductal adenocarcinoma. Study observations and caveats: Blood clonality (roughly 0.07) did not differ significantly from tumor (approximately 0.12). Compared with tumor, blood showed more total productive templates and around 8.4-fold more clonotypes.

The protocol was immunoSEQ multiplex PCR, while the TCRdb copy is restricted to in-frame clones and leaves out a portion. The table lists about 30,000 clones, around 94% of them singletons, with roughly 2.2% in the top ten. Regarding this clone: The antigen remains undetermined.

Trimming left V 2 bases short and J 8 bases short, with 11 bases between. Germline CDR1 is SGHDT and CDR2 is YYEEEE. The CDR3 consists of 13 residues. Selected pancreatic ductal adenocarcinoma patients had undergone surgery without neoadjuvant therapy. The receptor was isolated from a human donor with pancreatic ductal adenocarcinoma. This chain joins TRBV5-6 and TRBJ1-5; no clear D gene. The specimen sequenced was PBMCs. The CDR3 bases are TGTGCCAGCAGCTTTAAGGGTTTAGAGCCCCAGCATTTT. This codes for CASSFKGLEPQHF.